The T cell receptor (beta chain) under discussion was sequenced for a study of T cell repertoires in cytomegalovirus infection. Study-level information: In public TCR beta signatures, there were indications of both CMV infection and matching HLA type. General study results and limits: Individuals carrying CMV plus the relevant HLA were identified by cumulative frequency of public TCR beta families. Clonotype analysis showed dominance of the ex vivo response by HLA-C-restricted CMV-specific TCR beta clonotypes.

This CDR3 has 13 residues. Trimming pared 3 bases from V and 7 bases from J, leaving 7 bases between. Germline CDR1 and CDR2: SNHLY and FYNNEI. This clonotype was counted a few times. Its target is unknown. TCRdb recomputed calls from the reads with MiXCR, one row per CDR3 protein. There are 100,000 to 120,000 distinct CDR3 sequences in the sample; around 31% occur only once, and roughly 40% lies in the top ten. The specimen comprised CD8+ T cells from cultured PBMCs, sampled from culture after CMV antigen stimulation. The receptor was isolated from a human donor in good health (CMV status not recorded). Some clones in this sample may be carry-over from other donors' samples. J is TRBJ1-6 and V is TRBV2; perhaps TRBD1 as D (5 bases). The CDR3 protein is CASSDRGNSPLHF. The CDR3 DNA reads as TGTGCCAGCAGTGATCGGGGGAATTCACCCCTCCACTTT.